These 25 T cell receptor beta chains came from one sample sequenced in a study of CD8 T cells in ankylosing spondylitis. From the 5' RACE reads, TCRdb called clonotypes with MiXCR, one entry per CDR3 protein. Of 85,000 to 100,000 distinct CDR3 sequences detected, 8.5% to 9% appear once; the ten largest clones hold 5.1%. The sequenced material came from blood, either unsorted or a sorted T cell fraction (not recorded which). These receptors came from a male donor with ankylosing spondylitis or in good health (not recorded which).

This clonotype has ten or more counts. The chain combines TRBV5-5 with TRBJ1-1, with 7 positions matching TRBD1. V was clipped by 10 bases and J by 5 bases; unmatched bases: 11. Germline V gives CDR1 SGHKS, CDR2 YYEKEE (reference sequence). The CDR3 is made up of 13 amino acids. The CDR3 reads CAGLGAGGTEAFF. CDR3 DNA sequence: TGTGCCGGCCTGGGCGCAGGGGGGACTGAAGCTTTCTTT.

There are many counts of this clonotype. The J gene is TRBJ2-5, the V gene TRBV20-1, with no clear D. V gave up 0 bases and J gave up 3 bases, with 14 bases separating them. The V gene's germline CDR1 is DFQATT and CDR2 SNEGSKA (reference sequence). The CDR3 covers 15 residues. The CDR3 loop is CSARDPWQKEETQYF. The CDR3 DNA sequence: TGCAGTGCTAGAGATCCATGGCAAAAGGAAGAGACCCAGTACTTC.

A remark on this clonotype: This is likely an artifact of a read error, given a far larger clone one base away. The V call is TRBV12-3 or TRBV12-4, the J call TRBJ2-3, with no clear D. The CDR3 extends over 12 amino acids. Written as DNA, the CDR3 is TGTACCAGCAGTTTAAGCTCAGATACGCAGTATTTT. Amino acid sequence: CTSSLSSDTQYF.

This clonotype was recorded many times. The V call is TRBV7-4, the J call TRBJ2-7; D is possibly TRBD1 (6 bases). The V gene lost 5 bases and the J gene lost 3 bases, with 17 bases spanning the gap. The CDR3 runs to 15 residues. CDR1 SGHVT and CDR2 SQSDAQ come from the germline V gene. CDR3 DNA: TGTGCCAGCAGCCCACCCCAGGACAGCTACTACGAGCAGTACTTC. Protein: CASSPPQDSYYEQYF.

The V call is TRBV3-1, the J call TRBJ2-7, with TRBD2 matching over 7 bases. The CDR3 is made up of 16 amino acids. Trimming cost V 0 bases and J 2 bases; bases outside gene matches: 7. Per the germline V gene, CDR1 is LGHDT and CDR2 is YNNKEL (reference sequence). CDR3 in DNA: TGTGCCAGCAGCCAAGATTCGGCTAGCGGAACCTACGAGCAGTACTTC. This gives the protein CASSQDSASGTYEQYF.

In this sample, this clonotype turned up many times. The rearrangement joins TRBV5-1 to TRBJ2-3, with D perhaps TRBD2 (6 bases). Germline values: CDR1 SGHRS, CDR2 YFSETQ. Trimming pared 4 bases from V and 5 bases from J, leaving 14 bases between. The CDR3 runs to 14 residues. CDR3 region: CASSQPGLLDTQYF. The CDR3 DNA is TGCGCCAGCAGCCAACCGGGACTCTTAGATACGCAGTATTTT.

This clonotype was counted ten times or more. The chain has TRBV28 and TRBJ2-7; 10 positions match TRBD1. Trimming took 6 bases from V and 2 from J; bases not matched to a gene: 7. The CDR3 extends over 15 amino acids. The germline gives CDR1 MDHEN, CDR2 SYDVKM. CDR3 DNA sequence: TGTGCCAGCAGGCCATCCGGGACAGGGGCCTACGAGCAGTACTTC. It is translated as CASRPSGTGAYEQYF.

In this sample, this clonotype turned up many times. The chain couples TRBV11-1 to TRBJ2-7, with 8 bases lining up with TRBD2. Germline-derived CDR1 and CDR2 are SGHAT and FQDESV (reference sequence). J gave up 1 base and V 6 bases, and 17 bases lay outside the gene matches. The CDR3 extends over 18 amino acids. The chain's CDR3 is CASSRPPAGVHLSYEQYF. Here the CDR3 DNA reads TGTGCCAGCAGTCGACCCCCAGCGGGAGTGCACTTGTCCTACGAGCAGTACTTC.

The V call is TRBV6-5, the J call TRBJ2-1; D is unresolved. The CDR3 is 16 amino acids. The V end lost 4 bases, the J end lost 7 bases, and 20 bases lay between the germline ends. Germline V lookup: CDR1 MNHEY, CDR2 SVGAGI. CDR3 sequence: CASSSHGRPGWNEQFF. CDR3 nucleotides: TGTGCCAGCAGTTCCCATGGACGGCCGGGTTGGAATGAGCAGTTCTTC.

The rearrangement joins TRBV5-6 to TRBJ1-1, with D maybe TRBD1 (5 bases). The germline gives CDR1 SGHDT, CDR2 YYEEEE. The V gene lost 3 bases and the J gene lost 2 bases, with 20 bases spanning the gap. The CDR3 has 17 amino acids. CDR3 region: CASSSKRGFSDNTEAFF. The CDR3 DNA sequence: TGTGCCAGCAGCTCCAAGAGGGGTTTCTCCGACAACACTGAAGCTTTCTTT.

This clonotype was seen ten or more times. The chain couples TRBV10-3 to TRBJ2-1, with 16 bases aligning to TRBD2. The V and J ends lost 6 bases and 0 bases, in that order; junction bases with no gene match: 5. The germline gives CDR1 ENHRY, CDR2 SYGVKD. This CDR3 is 18 amino acids long. CDR3 sequence reads: CAISGGTSGGASYNEQFF. As DNA, the CDR3 is TGTGCCATCAGCGGCGGGACTAGCGGGGGGGCCTCCTACAATGAGCAGTTCTTC.

Comment on this clonotype: It may be a read error: a sequence one base away is much more abundant. This chain links TRBV27 with TRBJ1-5; D gene uncertain. There are 15 residues in the CDR3. CDR1 and CDR2 (germline): MNHEY, SMNVEV (reference sequence). The CDR3 region has the DNA TGTGCCAGCAGTTTCAGAGGAGGTTTGGGTCAGTCCCAGCATTTT. This gives the protein CASSFRGGLGQSQHF.

This clonotype was detected ten times or more. The chain carries TRBV28 and TRBJ1-4, with D perhaps matching TRBD1 (5 bases). Germline-derived CDR1 and CDR2 are MDHEN and SYDVKM. V dropped 11 bases and J dropped 3 bases, with 10 bases sitting between them. The CDR3 consists of 12 residues. The CDR3 DNA is TGTGCCGGGGGTGGCGCTAATGAAAAACTGTTTTTT. It is translated as CAGGGANEKLFF.

This clonotype was detected many times. J is TRBJ2-3 and V is TRBV9, with 8 bases matching TRBD2. Trimming took 2 bases from V and 2 from J; bases not matched to a gene: 7. This CDR3 has 16 residues. Per germline, CDR1 SGDLS and CDR2 YYNGEE. The DNA of the CDR3 is TGTGCCAGCAGCGTCGGATCGGGGGGGAACACAGATACGCAGTATTTT. This sequence encodes CASSVGSGGNTDTQYF. Complete variable domain (other parts from reference TRBV9 and TRBJ2-3): DSGVTQTPKHLITATGQRVTLRCSPRSGDLSVYWYQQSLDQGLQFLIQYYNGEERAKGNILERFSAQQFPDLHSELNLSSLELGDSALYFCASSVGSGGNTDTQYFGPGTRLTVL.

This clonotype was seen repeatedly, ten times or more. An end of the junction differs from the germline gene, which may be a read error. V gene TRBV6-1 combines with J gene TRBJ2-4, with D possibly matching TRBD2 (7 bases). The CDR3 is made up of 16 amino acids. The germline CDR1 and CDR2 sequences are MNHNS and SASEGT. CDR3 sequence: CASGEGGQGTKNIQYF. CDR3 nucleotides: TGTGCCAGCGGTGAGGGGGGGCAGGGGACCAAAAACATTCAGTACTTC.

The sample holds many counts of this clonotype. The chain employs TRBV20-1 and TRBJ2-5, with no clear D. V dropped 5 bases and J dropped 5 bases, with 12 bases sitting between them. Germline V gene data show CDR1 as DFQATT and CDR2 as SNEGSKA (reference sequence). The CDR3 runs to 12 residues. CDR3 loop: CSAPPAGETQYF. The CDR3 nucleotides are TGCAGTGCTCCGCCTGCCGGGGAGACCCAGTACTTC.

This clonotype was counted at least ten times. This chain connects TRBV5-6 to TRBJ2-1, with 9 bases that match TRBD1. With V trimmed by 1 base and J by 8 bases, 13 bases remained unmatched. Germline lookup yields CDR1 SGHDT and CDR2 YYEEEE. The CDR3 spans 17 residues. This CDR3 reads CASSLLQGAILSYEQFF. In nucleotides, the CDR3 is TGTGCCAGCAGCTTGTTACAGGGGGCGATTTTGAGCTATGAGCAGTTCTTC.

This clonotype was counted a few times. The J gene is TRBJ1-5, the V gene TRBV19, with D maybe TRBD1 (5 bases). Germline V gene lookup returns CDR1 LNHDA and CDR2 SQIVND (reference sequence). The CDR3 has 15 residues. V was trimmed by 4 bases and J by 2 bases, leaving 12 bases between them. The CDR3 coding sequence is TGTGCCAGTAGTAACTGGGGGTTTGGCAATCAGCCCCAGCATTTT. Its translation is CASSNWGFGNQPQHF.

This clonotype has a count of ten or more. The genes are TRBV5-1 and TRBJ2-3; 7 bases fit TRBD2. CDR3 size: 14 residues. J gave up 3 bases and V 4 bases, and 5 bases lay outside the gene matches. The V gene's germline CDR1 is SGHRS and CDR2 YFSETQ. The CDR3 sequence: CASSGGGVTDTQYF. DNA of the CDR3: TGCGCCAGCAGCGGGGGGGGAGTGACAGATACGCAGTATTTT.

The chain combines TRBV13 with TRBJ2-2; no reliable D call. CDR1 and CDR2 from the germline V gene are PRHDT and FYEKMQ (reference sequence). The CDR3 is 15 residues long. V lost 3 bases to trimming and J lost 2 bases, with 10 bases between them. CDR3 loop: CASSFLSDNTGELFF. DNA for the CDR3: TGTGCCAGCAGCTTTCTCAGTGACAACACCGGGGAGCTGTTTTTT.

This clonotype has ten or more counts. CDR3 amino acids: CSAVRDRNYGYTF. The CDR3 nucleotides are TGCAGCGCCGTCCGGGACAGAAACTATGGCTACACCTTC. The V gene is TRBV29-1, the J gene TRBJ1-2, with TRBD1 identical over 7 bases. There are 13 residues in the CDR3. The germline gives CDR1 SQVTM, CDR2 ANQGSEA. The V gene end was trimmed by 7 bases and the J gene end by 2 bases; junction bases not matched to a gene: 7.

This clonotype was counted a few times. The chain recombines TRBV7-9 with TRBJ1-1; D is undetermined. The CDR3 consists of 12 residues. The V end was cut by 3 bases, the J end by 8 bases, with 10 bases between. Germline CDR1 and CDR2: SEHNR and FQNEAQ (reference sequence). In DNA form, the CDR3 reads TGTGCCAGCAGCTTGACGGACCTGGAAGCTTTCTTT. Residues: CASSLTDLEAFF.

This clonotype was picked up many times. The V gene is TRBV20-1, the J gene TRBJ2-3, with D possibly TRBD2 on 5 matching bases. The germline V gene encodes CDR1 DFQATT and CDR2 SNEGSKA (reference sequence). The ends were cut back, 6 bases at V and 2 bases at J, with 12 bases in the middle. The CDR3 is made up of 13 amino acids. DNA of the CDR3: TGCAGTGCCAGCGAGGGTGACACAGATACGCAGTATTTT. It is translated as CSASEGDTDTQYF.

The sample holds many counts of this clonotype. The CDR3 coding sequence is TGTGCCAGCAGCCCGACTAGCGGGACTACGCAGTATTTT. It yields the protein CASSPTSGTTQYF. This chain uses TRBV3-1 with TRBJ2-3, with 11 bases fitting TRBD2. CDR1 is LGHDT, CDR2 YNNKEL, per germline (reference sequence). The V segment lost 4 bases and the J segment 8 bases; nucleotides outside the gene matches: 2. This CDR3 has 13 residues.

This clonotype showed up many times. The rearrangement joins TRBV18 to TRBJ1-4; D might be TRBD1 (5 bases). Germline values: CDR1 KGHSH, CDR2 LQKENI. V gave up 2 bases and J gave up 2 bases, with 9 bases separating them. This CDR3 region has 15 residues. The CDR3 is CASSPEGATNEKLFF. The CDR3 DNA sequence: TGTGCCAGCTCACCAGAAGGGGCTACTAATGAAAAACTGTTTTTT. The full variable domain, completed using reference TRBV18 and TRBJ1-4, is NAGVMQNPRHLVRRRGQEARLRCSPMKGHSHVYWYRQLPEEGLKFMVYLQKENIIDESGMPKERFSAEFPKEGPSILRIQQVVRGDSAAYFCASSPEGATNEKLFFGSGTQLSVL.